The 3 T cell receptor beta chains presented below share a single source sample, sequenced in a study of monozygotic twins with inflammatory bowel disease. TCRdb re-called the 5' RACE reads and shows each CDR3 protein once, DNA omitted. The sample features 200,000 to 250,000 distinct CDR3 sequences, with less than 2% in its top ten. Material for sequencing was blood. All receptors come from a human donor with ulcerative colitis or Crohn's disease, or a healthy co-twin of an affected twin (not recorded which).

V usage is TRBV5-1 and J usage is TRBJ2-4; TCRdb designates TRBD2, a call that cannot be tested without DNA. CDR1 SGHRS and CDR2 YFSETQ come from the germline V gene. The CDR3 length is 17 residues. The CDR3 loop reads CASSLAGGVRAKNIQYF.

The chain couples TRBV12-3 or TRBV12-4 to TRBJ1-6. This CDR3 region has 14 residues. The CDR3 loop is CASSLDRNNSLLHF.

V gene TRBV20-1 combines with J gene TRBJ2-3. Germline CDR1 is DFQATT and CDR2 is SNEGSKA (reference sequence). The CDR3 loop spans 12 amino acids. The CDR3 loop reads CSASTSTDTQYF.